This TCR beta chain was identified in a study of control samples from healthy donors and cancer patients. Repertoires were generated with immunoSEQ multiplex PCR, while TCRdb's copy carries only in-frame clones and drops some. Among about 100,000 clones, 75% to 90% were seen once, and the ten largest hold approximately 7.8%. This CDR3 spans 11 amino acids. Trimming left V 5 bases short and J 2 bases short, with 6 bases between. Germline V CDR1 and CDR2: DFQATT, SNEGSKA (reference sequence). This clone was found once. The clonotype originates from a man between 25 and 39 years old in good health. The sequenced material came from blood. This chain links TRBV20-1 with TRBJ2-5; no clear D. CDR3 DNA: TGCAGTGCTGGTCAGCAAGAGACCCAGTACTTC. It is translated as CSAGQQETQYF.